This TCR beta chain came from a study of memory CD4+ T cells and cytomegalovirus serostatus. Source study methods: Out-of-frame sequences were removed, leaving a few million distinct TCRbeta sequences. Profiling relied on immunoSEQ multiplex PCR, and the TCRdb table lists in-frame clones only, not all of them. The DNA was the basis for D and trimming; V, J and clone size are from that table. The profile covers about 57,000 clones, with around 85% appearing a single time and 0.75% to 0.85% taken by the ten largest. The CDR3 consists of 16 residues. V dropped 2 bases and J dropped 2 bases, with 13 bases sitting between them. In germline, CDR1 is GTSNPN, CDR2 SVGIG (reference sequence). Single viable CD3+CD4+CD8-CD45RO+ cells were sorted as the memory CD4+ T cells. Serum IgG to CMV pp150, pp28, p38 and p52 defined serostatus. Total CD4+ T cells were enriched by CD4 positive selection. The study's findings and limits: The CMV-associated TCR signature appears largely within the CD4+ memory repertoire.

A note on this clone: Its antigen is unknown.

The specimen was memory CD4+ T cells from blood. The source is an adult in good health and CMV-seronegative. The chain links TRBV30 to TRBJ2-6, with a weak D call TRBD1 (6 bases). The DNA of the CDR3 is TGTGCCTGGAGTCCGCTGGGACAAACTGGGGCCAACGTCCTGACTTTC. Residues: CAWSPLGQTGANVLTF.